A selection of T cell receptor beta chains follows, all from one sample in a study of blood T cell repertoires in COVID-19. Assay used: immunoSEQ multiplex PCR; TCRdb lists only in-frame clones, some missing. Here the sample spans about 350,000 clones, approximately 90% being singletons. Sequencing was carried out using peripheral blood. The receptor set was obtained from a woman aged 55-70 years with COVID-19, enrolled during active disease. Each CDR3 is given with its conserved first and last residue. A D gene is named only where the DNA matches it firmly. Size is omitted from some rows. Given values are once, few, many or a class for expanded clones.

V gene	CDR3 length	J gene	clone size	D gene	CDR3 protein	CDR3 DNA
TRBV9	13	TRBJ1-1	-	-	CASSRRGNTEAFF	TGTGCCAGCAGCCGCAGGGGGAACACTGAAGCTTTCTTT
TRBV11-2	14	TRBJ1-5	-	TRBD1	CASSLGQGETPQHF	TGTGCCAGCAGCCTTGGACAGGGAGAGACGCCCCAGCATTTT
TRBV11-2	14	TRBJ2-7	-	TRBD1	CASSRQGPAYEQYF	TGTGCCAGCAGCCGACAGGGGCCGGCCTACGAGCAGTACTTC
TRBV19	12	TRBJ1-2	-	-	CASMAGDGGYTF	TGTGCCAGTATGGCAGGTGATGGTGGCTACACCTTC
TRBV7-8	15	TRBJ1-5	-	TRBD1	CASSRGTGIYQPQHF	TGTGCCAGCAGCCGCGGGACAGGGATTTATCAGCCCCAGCATTTT
TRBV12-5	14	TRBJ1-1	-	-	CASGLGEGGTEAFF	TGTGCTAGTGGTTTGGGGGAGGGAGGTACTGAAGCTTTCTTT
TRBV19	15	TRBJ2-1	-	TRBD1	CASSRRTGPYNEQFF	TGTGCCAGTAGTCGTAGGACAGGTCCGTACAATGAGCAGTTCTTC
TRBV24-1	16	TRBJ2-5	-	-	CATSDLGREREETQYF	TGTGCCACCAGTGATTTGGGTAGGGAGAGGGAAGAGACCCAGTACTTC
TRBV28	13	TRBJ1-5	-	-	CASSAIPNQPQHF	TGTGCCAGCAGCGCGATCCCGAATCAGCCCCAGCATTTT
TRBV7-9	16	TRBJ2-7	-	TRBD1	CASSTIRRDRGHEQYF	TGTGCCAGCAGTACCATTCGCCGGGACAGGGGGCACGAGCAGTACTTC
TRBV12-3/TRBV12-4	12	TRBJ1-5	-	-	CASSYEVQPQHF	TGTGCCAGCAGTTATGAGGTTCAGCCCCAGCATTTT
TRBV16	13	TRBJ2-3	-	-	CASSPPGTDTQYF	TGTGCCAGCAGTCCTCCGGGGACAGATACGCAGTATTTT
TRBV27	16	TRBJ1-2	-	TRBD1	CASSLAGTALFYGYTF	TGTGCCAGCAGTTTAGCCGGGACAGCACTTTTCTATGGCTACACCTTC
TRBV2	13	TRBJ1-1	-	TRBD1	CAEGQGGDTEAFF	TGTGCCGAAGGACAGGGGGGGGACACTGAAGCTTTCTTT
TRBV5-1	16	TRBJ1-1	-	-	CASSLSTSVSNTEAFF	TGCGCCAGCAGCTTGAGTACGAGTGTCTCGAACACTGAAGCTTTCTTT
TRBV29-1	13	TRBJ2-7	once	-	CSASKGANYEQYF	TGCAGCGCTTCCAAAGGGGCCAACTACGAGCAGTACTTC
TRBV27	16	TRBJ1-3	-	-	CASIMRDISSGNTIYF	TGTGCCAGCATCATGAGGGACATTTCCTCTGGAAACACCATATATTTT
TRBV15	13	TRBJ2-1	-	TRBD2	CATSPGGGKEQFF	TGTGCCACCAGCCCTGGGGGAGGGAAAGAGCAGTTCTTC
TRBV5-4	13	TRBJ2-5	-	-	CASSLDQGKTQYF	TGTGCCAGCAGCTTGGATCAGGGAAAGACCCAGTACTTC
TRBV19	16	TRBJ1-3	-	-	CASSIGNSPSGNTIYF	TGTGCCAGTAGTATAGGAAACAGTCCGTCTGGAAACACCATATATTTT
TRBV28	14	TRBJ2-7	-	TRBD2	CASSLVAGGYEQYF	TGTGCCAGCAGTTTGGTAGCGGGGGGTTACGAGCAGTACTTC
TRBV30	12	TRBJ2-7	-	-	CAWRDISYEQYF	TGTGCCTGGAGGGACATTTCCTACGAGCAGTACTTC
TRBV7-9	14	TRBJ1-1	-	-	CASRDRGRNTEAFF	TGTGCCAGCAGGGATAGGGGCAGGAACACTGAAGCTTTCTTT
TRBV5-1	15	TRBJ2-1	-	-	CASSLVTGVYNEQFF	TGCGCCAGCAGCTTGGTTACAGGAGTATACAATGAGCAGTTCTTC
TRBV2	15	TRBJ2-4	-	-	CASSFELLQKQVQYF	TGTGCCAGCAGTTTCGAACTACTACAAAAACAGGTTCAGTACTTC
TRBV18	16	TRBJ1-6	few	TRBD1	CASSPLGQGGNSPLHF	TGTGCCAGCTCACCACTTGGACAGGGCGGTAATTCACCCCTCCACTTT
TRBV2	13	TRBJ1-5	-	-	CASNLAYNQPQHF	TGTGCCAGCAACCTGGCTTACAATCAGCCCCAGCATTTT
TRBV5-1	13	TRBJ1-2	-	-	CASIGGGGYGYTF	TGCGCCAGCATCGGCGGGGGAGGTTATGGCTACACCTTC
TRBV7-6	15	TRBJ2-7	-	-	CASSPSVGGTNEQYF	TGTGCCAGCAGTCCCTCGGTGGGGGGGACAAACGAGCAGTACTTC